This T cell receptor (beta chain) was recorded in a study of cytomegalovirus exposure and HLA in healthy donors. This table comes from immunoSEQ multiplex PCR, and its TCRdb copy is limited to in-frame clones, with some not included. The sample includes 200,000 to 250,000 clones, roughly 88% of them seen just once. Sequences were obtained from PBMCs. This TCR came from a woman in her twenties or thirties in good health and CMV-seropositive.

CDR3 loop: CASSFRQVLSGANVLTF. CDR3 nucleotides: TGCGCCAGCAGCTTTAGGCAGGTTCTCTCTGGGGCCAACGTCCTGACTTTC. The chain carries TRBV5-1 and TRBJ2-6; no clear D gene. Germline V gene sequence: CDR1 SGHRS, CDR2 YFSETQ. V was clipped by 2 bases and J by 0 bases, with 12 bases between them. This CDR3 spans 17 amino acids.